These 14 T cell receptor beta chains originate from one sample sequenced in a study of control samples from healthy donors and cancer patients. TCRdb keeps only in-frame clones here, not all; method: immunoSEQ multiplex PCR. This sample yields 130,000 to 150,000 clones, of which around 86% are seen a single time; around 4.6% belongs to the top ten. Sample: blood. The receptors were gathered from a young man in good health.

The chain couples TRBV6-2 or TRBV6-3 to TRBJ1-5; TRBD1 aligns across 7 bases. Germline V gene sequence: CDR1 MNHEY, CDR2 SVGEGT. The V gene end was trimmed by 6 bases and the J gene end by 7 bases; junction bases not matched to a gene: 6. The CDR3 covers 13 residues. CDR3 nucleotides: TGTGCCAGCAGCCTAAGACAGGGACAGCCCCAGCATTTT. This encodes CASSLRQGQPQHF.

V is TRBV6-2 or TRBV6-3 and J is TRBJ1-4, with no clear D. The length of the CDR3 is 15 residues. Between the trimmed V and J ends, which lost 5 bases and 5 bases, there was a span of 15 bases. Germline assignment: CDR1 MNHEY and CDR2 SVGEGT. CDR3 DNA sequence: TGTGCCAGCAGTCTCCAGGTGGCGAAGAATGAAAAACTGTTTTTT. Amino acid sequence: CASSLQVAKNEKLFF.

The chain employs TRBV7-9 and TRBJ2-5; the match to TRBD1 covers 8 bases. The CDR3 runs to 14 residues. In germline, CDR1 is SEHNR, CDR2 FQNEAQ (reference sequence). Trimming cost V 7 bases and J 5 bases; bases outside gene matches: 9. CDR3 bases: TGTGCCAGCACCAAGGACAGGGTGGGGGAGACCCAGTACTTC. Protein sequence: CASTKDRVGETQYF.

CDR3 residues: CASSSGTASTDTQYF. As DNA, the CDR3 is TGTGCCAGCAGCTCCGGGACAGCCTCCACAGATACGCAGTATTTT. The V call is TRBV2, the J call TRBJ2-3, with TRBD1 matching over 7 bases. The CDR3 totals 15 residues. Germline CDR1 is SNHLY and CDR2 is FYNNEI. The V and J ends lost 6 bases and 2 bases, in that order; junction bases with no gene match: 8.

The rearrangement joins TRBV6-5 to TRBJ1-3; 10 nucleotides agree with TRBD1. CDR1 is MNHEY, CDR2 SVGAGI, per germline. The CDR3 is 15 amino acids. Germline trimming cut 10 bases from V and 1 base from J; bases unmatched to any gene: 7. CDR3 region: CATLGQGLSGNTIYF. DNA of the CDR3: TGTGCCACCTTGGGACAGGGGCTTTCTGGAAACACCATATATTTT.

Remarks on this clone: An end of the junction differs from the germline gene, which may be a read error. V and J are TRBV12-3 or TRBV12-4 and TRBJ1-2; D gene ambiguous. CDR3 length: 11 residues. The CDR3 coding sequence is TGTGCCAGCAGTTTTTCACACCCAGCCGCCTTC. Translated: CASSFSHPAAF.

This chain joins TRBV27 and TRBJ2-1, with a weak D call TRBD1 (6 bases). Germline CDR1 is MNHEY and CDR2 is SMNVEV (reference sequence). V shed 6 bases and J shed 8 bases, with 17 bases lying between them. The CDR3 is 14 residues long. CDR3 residues: CASSPQGDGHEQFF. The CDR3 DNA is TGTGCCAGCAGCCCACAGGGAGACGGACATGAGCAGTTCTTC.

This chain connects TRBV5-8 to TRBJ2-3; D uncertain. Germline lookup yields CDR1 SGHTS and CDR2 YDEGEE. Trimming removed 3 bases from V and 0 bases from J, with 11 bases in between. There are 15 residues in the CDR3. CDR3 residues: CASSSTLLSTDTQYF. In DNA form, the CDR3 reads TGTGCCAGCAGCTCAACATTACTAAGCACAGATACGCAGTATTTT.

This chain links TRBV6-2 or TRBV6-3 with TRBJ2-5; D is unresolved. The CDR3 sequence is 13 residues long. V shed 5 bases and J shed 5 bases, with 12 bases lying between them. Germline-derived CDR1 and CDR2 are MNHEY and SVGEGT. The CDR3: CASSATTLETQYF. The CDR3 bases are TGTGCCAGCAGTGCTACAACACTGGAGACCCAGTACTTC.

This chain joins TRBV13 and TRBJ2-3; 7 positions agree with TRBD2. V lost 0 bases to trimming and J lost 2 bases; unmatched junction nucleotides: 2. CDR1 is PRHDT and CDR2 is FYEKMQ in the germline V gene (reference sequence). The CDR3 is made up of 15 amino acids. The CDR3, as DNA: TGTGCCAGCAGCTTAGGGGCGGGGGTCACAGATACGCAGTATTTT. It yields the protein CASSLGAGVTDTQYF.

The chain uses TRBV11-3 and TRBJ2-5; D is possibly TRBD1 (6 bases). Germline V gene lookup returns CDR1 SGHNT and CDR2 YENEEA. The V and J ends lost 1 base and 1 base respectively, with 13 bases between them. This CDR3 is built from 16 residues. The CDR3 sequence is CASSLGGQGSQETQYF. CDR3 in DNA: TGTGCCAGCAGCTTAGGGGGCCAGGGGTCCCAAGAGACCCAGTACTTC.

The gene calls are TRBV7-6 and TRBJ2-3, with 11 bases fitting TRBD2. Germline V lookup: CDR1 SGHVS, CDR2 FNYEAQ. The CDR3 is 15 amino acids. Losses at the gene ends were 5 bases for V and 4 bases for J; bases not matched to a gene: 5. DNA for the CDR3: TGTGCCAGCAGCCTTAGCGGGAGGGTCGCAGATACGCAGTATTTT. Its protein product is CASSLSGRVADTQYF.

This sequence joins TRBV6-6 and TRBJ1-1; the D is unclear. CDR3 length: 16 residues. Trimming cost V 2 bases and J 5 bases, with 18 bases left between them. Germline V lookup: CDR1 MNHNY, CDR2 SVGAGI (reference sequence). The CDR3 reads CASSYPLGRWDTEAFF. DNA for the CDR3: TGTGCCAGCAGTTACCCACTCGGACGGTGGGATACTGAAGCTTTCTTT.

V is TRBV4-2 and J is TRBJ2-5; no firm D call. The V gene lost 0 bases and the J gene lost 2 bases, with 7 bases spanning the gap. This CDR3 is built from 14 residues. Germline CDR1 reads LGHNA; CDR2 reads YNFKEQ. The CDR3 region has the DNA TGTGCCAGCAGCCAAGAACTGAATCAAGAGACCCAGTACTTC. Residues: CASSQELNQETQYF.